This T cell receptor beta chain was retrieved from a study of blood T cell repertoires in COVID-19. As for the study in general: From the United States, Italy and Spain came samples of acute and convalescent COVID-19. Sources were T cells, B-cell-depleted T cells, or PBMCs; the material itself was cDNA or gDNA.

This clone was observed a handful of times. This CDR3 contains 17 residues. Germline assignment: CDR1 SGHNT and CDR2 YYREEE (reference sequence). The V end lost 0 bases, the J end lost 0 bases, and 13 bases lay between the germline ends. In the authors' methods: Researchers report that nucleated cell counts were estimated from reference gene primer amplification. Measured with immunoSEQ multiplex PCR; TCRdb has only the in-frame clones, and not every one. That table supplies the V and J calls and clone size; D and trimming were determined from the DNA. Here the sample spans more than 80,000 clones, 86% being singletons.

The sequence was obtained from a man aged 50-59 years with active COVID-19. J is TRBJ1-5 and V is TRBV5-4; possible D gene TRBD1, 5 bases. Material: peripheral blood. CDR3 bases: TGTGCCAGCAGCTTGGGCGTGGGGCAGGCTAGCAATCAGCCCCAGCATTTT. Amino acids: CASSLGVGQASNQPQHF.